This is a list of T cell receptor beta chains from one sample in a study of persistence of HIV-infected CD4 T cells. These TCRs are of unknown antigen specificity. The assay was immunoSEQ multiplex PCR, and TCRdb's table has in-frame clones only and misses some. The repertoire holds tens of thousands of clones, with about 84% as singletons. Sample: CD4+ T cells sorted from PBMCs after approximately 20-hour stimulation, taken from a patient who received antiretroviral therapy. The receptors derive from an adult man with HIV who was CMV-seropositive. Both conserved end residues are part of each CDR3. D genes are given only for firm matches. Clone size is not always given. Where it is, it says once, few, many or a class for expanded clones.

j_call | d_call | clone_size | v_call | cdr3_nt | cdr3_aa
TRBJ1-2 | . | once | TRBV6-2/TRBV6-3 | TGTGCCAGCAGTTACCATCGTCGCCAGGGCACATCCTATGGCTACACCTTC | CASSYHRRQGTSYGYTF
TRBJ1-3 | . | few | TRBV6-5 | TGTGCCAGCAGATACAACAGCGAAAGCTCTGGAAACACCATATATTTT | CASRYNSESSGNTIYF
TRBJ1-2 | . | . | TRBV7-8 | TGTGCCAGCAGCTTAGATGGCCACTCGGACTATGGCTACACCTTC | CASSLDGHSDYGYTF
TRBJ2-7 | TRBD1 | . | TRBV29-1 | TGCAGCGTTGAAGTGACAGGGGGATCTACCTACGAGCAGTACTTC | CSVEVTGGSTYEQYF
TRBJ1-2 | . | . | TRBV7-8 | TGTGCCAGCAGCTTAGGGGAAAGCAACTATGGCTACACCTTC | CASSLGESNYGYTF
TRBJ1-2 | . | few | TRBV7-8 | TGTGCCAGCAGCTTCTTCGATAAACCGAACTATGGCTACACCTTC | CASSFFDKPNYGYTF
TRBJ2-2 | TRBD2 | . | TRBV4-2 | TGTGCCAGCAGACCCGAGCTAGCGGCGGGGCCCGGGGAGCTGTTTTTT | CASRPELAAGPGELFF
TRBJ2-1 | TRBD2 | . | TRBV19 | TGTGCCAGTAGTATTAATCGACTAGCGGTAAACAATGAGCAGTTCTTC | CASSINRLAVNNEQFF
TRBJ2-2 | . | few | TRBV7-2 | TGTGCCAGCAGCTTAGTCGGCGGGACGAACACCGGGGAGCTGTTTTTT | CASSLVGGTNTGELFF
TRBJ1-1 | TRBD1 | . | TRBV7-2 | TGTGCCAGCAGCAAAAGACAGGGGCTGAACACTGAAGCTTTCTTT | CASSKRQGLNTEAFF
TRBJ2-5 | TRBD2 | . | TRBV5-4 | TGTGCCAGCAGCTCCAGACTAGCGGGAGGGCAAGAGACCCAGTACTTC | CASSSRLAGGQETQYF
TRBJ2-7 | TRBD1 | . | TRBV6-2/TRBV6-3 | TGTGCCAGCAGTTACCGCCGGGACAGGGCCTCCTACGAGCAGTACTTC | CASSYRRDRASYEQYF
TRBJ2-7 | TRBD2 | . | TRBV7-3 | TGTGCCAGCAGCTTATTTAGCGGGAGCAACTACGAGCAGTACTTC | CASSLFSGSNYEQYF
TRBJ1-3 | . | . | TRBV9 | TGTGCCAGCAGCGTGGGGGGGACCACTGGAAACACCATATATTTT | CASSVGGTTGNTIYF
TRBJ1-2 | TRBD1 | . | TRBV4-1 | TGCGCCAGCAGCCACAAGGACAGGTTAAACTATGGCTACACCTTC | CASSHKDRLNYGYTF
TRBJ2-5 | . | . | TRBV9 | TGTGCCAGCAGCGTAGCAAGGGGTGAGACCCAGTACTTC | CASSVARGETQYF
TRBJ1-1 | TRBD1 | once | TRBV7-2 | TGTGCCAGCAGCTTGACGGGACAGGGGGCGCGGAGCACTGAAGCTTTCTTT | CASSLTGQGARSTEAFF
TRBJ2-1 | TRBD2 | . | TRBV14 | TGTGCCAGCAGCCAAGTAGGCGGGAGGGCCAATAATGAGCAGTTCTTC | CASSQVGGRANNEQFF
TRBJ1-1 | . | . | TRBV29-1 | TGCAGCGGCAGACAAGGTGGGGGAGCCACTGAAGCTTTCTTT | CSGRQGGGATEAFF
TRBJ1-2 | . | once | TRBV5-6 | TGTGCCAGCAGCTTGAATTTTGGAGATGGCTACACCTTC | CASSLNFGDGYTF
TRBJ1-1 | . | . | TRBV7-9 | TGTGCCAGCAGCTTAGTTGGTAACACTGAAGCTTTCTTT | CASSLVGNTEAFF
TRBJ2-4 | TRBD1 | . | TRBV6-5 | TGTGCCAGCAGTTCCTCGGGACAGCATTACATTCAGTACTTC | CASSSSGQHYIQYF
TRBJ1-1 | . | few | TRBV18 | TGTGCCAGCTCACCAGGGATACGGACTGAAGCTTTCTTT | CASSPGIRTEAFF
TRBJ2-4 | . | . | TRBV2 | TGTGCCAGCAGTGAAATACTTAGCACCAAAAACATTCAGTACTTC | CASSEILSTKNIQYF
TRBJ2-7 | TRBD1 | . | TRBV18 | TGTGCCAGCTCACCCTCGGCCAGACAGGGTGTCGAGCAGTACTTC | CASSPSARQGVEQYF
TRBJ1-3 | TRBD1 | . | TRBV18 | TGTGCCACCTCACCACAGGGGACCTACTCTGGAAACACCATATATTTT | CATSPQGTYSGNTIYF
TRBJ1-1 | . | . | TRBV5-6 | TGTGCCAGCAGCTTGAGACGGGTCATGAACACTGAAGCTTTCTTT | CASSLRRVMNTEAFF
TRBJ2-7 | . | . | TRBV5-4 | TGTGCCATCAGAGGCGGGCCCAGCTCCTACGAGCAGTACTTC | CAIRGGPSSYEQYF
TRBJ1-6 | TRBD1 | few | TRBV19 | TGTGCCAGTAGTATAGATTTACAGGGGTCACCCCTCCACTTT | CASSIDLQGSPLHF
TRBJ2-7 | TRBD2 | few | TRBV19 | TGTGCCAGTAGGGGACTAGCGGGAGGTACCGGTGGGTTCTACGAGCAGTACTTC | CASRGLAGGTGGFYEQYF
TRBJ1-4 | TRBD1 | . | TRBV30 | TGTGCCTGGAACAGGGGTTTTAATGAAAAACTGTTTTTT | CAWNRGFNEKLFF
TRBJ1-5 | . | . | TRBV12-3/TRBV12-4 | TGTGCCAGCAGGAAGGGGATAGATCAGCCCCAGCATTTT | CASRKGIDQPQHF
TRBJ1-6 | . | once | TRBV21-1 | TGTGCCAGCAGCAAAGGACCCCCGCAGGTAAGCTCACCCCTCCACTTT | CASSKGPPQVSSPLHF
TRBJ1-5 | . | . | TRBV19 | TGTGCCAGTAGTATAACAGGGTATCAGCCCCAGCATTTT | CASSITGYQPQHF
TRBJ1-1 | . | . | TRBV7-2 | TGTGCCAGCAGCTTAGTCCAGGGGATGAACACTGAAGCTTTCTTT | CASSLVQGMNTEAFF
TRBJ2-2 | . | . | TRBV5-1 | TGCGCCAGCAGCTTGGCCGGCAGCTCGAACACCGGGGAGCTGTTTTTT | CASSLAGSSNTGELFF
TRBJ2-3 | TRBD2 | . | TRBV7-2 | TGTGCCAGCAGCCCAGCGGGAGGGTACACAGATACGCAGTATTTT | CASSPAGGYTDTQYF
TRBJ2-5 | TRBD1 | . | TRBV30 | TGTGCCTGGAGTCAGCAGGGACAGGTTATTGGGACCCAGTACTTC | CAWSQQGQVIGTQYF
TRBJ2-1 | TRBD2 | . | TRBV5-4 | TGTGCCAGCAGCTTGAAAATAGCGGGGGCCGACAATGAGCAGTTCTTC | CASSLKIAGADNEQFF
TRBJ1-3 | . | once | TRBV3-1/TRBV3-2 | TGTGCCAGCAGCCCTCTACAGGGAAACACCATATATTTT | CASSPLQGNTIYF
TRBJ2-6 | TRBD1 | . | TRBV11-3 | TGTGCCAGCAGCACGGGACAGGGCTCTGGGGCCAACGTCCTGACTTTC | CASSTGQGSGANVLTF
TRBJ1-1 | TRBD1 | . | TRBV10-3 | TGTGCCATCAGTGGTGCAGGGGGAATGGGCACTGAAGCTTTCTTT | CAISGAGGMGTEAFF
TRBJ1-2 | TRBD1 | . | TRBV25-1 | TGTGCCAGCAGGAGAGGGGGCAGAGACTTCTATGGCTACACCTTC | CASRRGGRDFYGYTF
TRBJ1-6 | . | few | TRBV9 | TGTGCCAGCAGCTCTCAGGGGTTAGGATATAATTCACCCCTCCACTTT | CASSSQGLGYNSPLHF
TRBJ2-2 | . | . | TRBV19 | TGTGCCAGTAGTCAGGGTCCCAACACCGGGGAGCTGTTTTTT | CASSQGPNTGELFF
TRBJ1-1 | TRBD1 | . | TRBV19 | TGTGCCAGTAGTCTAGACAGGGGGCGTGGGACTGAAGCTTTCTTT | CASSLDRGRGTEAFF
TRBJ1-5 | . | . | TRBV29-1 | TGCAGCGTGCGGGTAGGGACCGAGAGCAATCAGCCCCAGCATTTT | CSVRVGTESNQPQHF
TRBJ2-1 | . | . | TRBV10-1 | TGCGCCAGCAGTGAGTCTTTAGGGGACAATGAGCAGTTCTTC | CASSESLGDNEQFF
TRBJ2-2 | . | . | TRBV19 | TGTGCCAGTAGTCTCCCGACAGGCGGGACAACCGGGGAGCTGTTTTTT | CASSLPTGGTTGELFF
TRBJ1-3 | . | . | TRBV7-8 | TGTGCCAGCAGCTTAGCCCTGGGGGGTGGAAACACCATATATTTT | CASSLALGGGNTIYF
TRBJ1-5 | . | few | TRBV7-8 | TGTGCCAGCAGCTTAGACTACAGTAATCAGCCCCAGCATTTT | CASSLDYSNQPQHF
TRBJ2-1 | . | . | TRBV27 | TGTGCCAGCAGTTTACCACCTTACAATGAGCAGTTCTTC | CASSLPPYNEQFF
TRBJ1-2 | . | . | TRBV7-9 | TGTGCCAGCAGCTTAGTTACAGACAACTATGGCTACACCTTC | CASSLVTDNYGYTF